This T cell receptor (beta chain) was retrieved from a study of neurological immune-mediated disorders. Time point denoted: longitudinal time-point 1 (baseline). Unsorted libraries came from 2 million PBMCs stored at -80 °C. The table lists this clonotype with many counts. TCRdb re-derived calls from the 5' RACE reads in MiXCR, one entry per CDR3 protein. The sample holds 35,000 to 45,000 distinct CDR3 sequences, approximately 3% seen once. V was clipped by 8 bases and J by 5 bases; unmatched bases: 8. CDR1 ENHRY and CDR2 SYGVKD come from the germline V gene. This CDR3 contains 14 residues. The V and J genes are TRBV10-3 and TRBJ2-5; 10 nucleotides match TRBD2. This TCR was sampled from a woman aged 55-69 years with multiple sclerosis. Sequences were obtained from PBMCs. In nucleotides, the CDR3 is TGTGCCATCTCAGCCGGGACTAGCGTGGAGACCCAGTACTTC. The encoded protein is CAISAGTSVETQYF.